This T cell receptor beta chain was observed in a study of Graves' ophthalmopathy and Graves' hyperthyroidism. CDR3 length: 14 amino acids. CDR1 is SEHNR, CDR2 FQNEAQ, per germline (reference sequence). Uncontrolled infections, other autoimmune diseases, pregnancy or lactation barred patients from enrollment. Turning to this clonotype: This may arise from a read error, as a much more abundant clone is one base away.

RNA transcripts served as template for amplifying TCR beta CDR3 sequences. First-round RT-PCR relied on HTBI primers, and a second-round multiplex PCR came next. TCRdb independently ran MiXCR on the multiplex PCR reads; one entry per CDR3 protein. The data contain about 500,000 distinct CDR3 sequences, approximately 15% of them singletons. This receptor was obtained from a woman in her thirties with Graves' ophthalmopathy. Sequencing was performed on blood. The J gene is TRBJ2-2, the V gene TRBV7-9, with D possibly matching TRBD2 (5 bases). As DNA, the CDR3 is TGTGCCAGCAGCCCCGCGGCGAACACCGGGGAGCTGTGTTTT. Protein product: CASSPAANTGELCF.